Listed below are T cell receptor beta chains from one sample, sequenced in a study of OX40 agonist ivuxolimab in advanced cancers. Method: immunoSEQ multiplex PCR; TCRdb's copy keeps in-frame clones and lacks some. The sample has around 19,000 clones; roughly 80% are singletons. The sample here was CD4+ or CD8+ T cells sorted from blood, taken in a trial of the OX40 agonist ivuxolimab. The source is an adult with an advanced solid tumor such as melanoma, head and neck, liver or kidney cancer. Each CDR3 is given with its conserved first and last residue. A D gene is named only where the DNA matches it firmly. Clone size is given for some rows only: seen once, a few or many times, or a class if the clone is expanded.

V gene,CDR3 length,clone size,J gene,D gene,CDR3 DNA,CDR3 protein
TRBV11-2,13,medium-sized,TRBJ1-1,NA,TGTGCCAGCAGCTTAGGAGCGAACACTGAAGCTTTCTTT,CASSLGANTEAFF
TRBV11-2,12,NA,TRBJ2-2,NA,TGTGCCAGCGAACGGGGAACCGGGGAGCTGTTTTTT,CASERGTGELFF
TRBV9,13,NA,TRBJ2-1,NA,TGTGCCAGCAGCGTAGTAGAGGGTAGCGAGCAGTTCTTC,CASSVVEGSEQFF
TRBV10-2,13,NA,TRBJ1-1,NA,TGCGCCAGCAGCGATACAGGGTCCACTGAAGCTTTCTTT,CASSDTGSTEAFF
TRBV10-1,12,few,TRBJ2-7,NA,TGCGCCAGCGGGCCGGCCAAGGACGAGCAGTACTTC,CASGPAKDEQYF
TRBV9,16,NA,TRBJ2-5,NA,TGTGCCAGCAGCAAATACGACAGGCTTGCGGAAGAGACCCAGTACTTC,CASSKYDRLAEETQYF
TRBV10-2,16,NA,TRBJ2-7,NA,TGCGCCAGCAGTGAATCGCTGGCGCGGGCAGGGAACGAGCAGTACTTC,CASSESLARAGNEQYF
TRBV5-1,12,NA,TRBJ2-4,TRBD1,TGCGCCAGCAGCCTACGAACGACAGGGGCGGACTTC,CASSLRTTGADF
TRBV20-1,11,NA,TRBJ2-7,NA,TGCAGTGCCCGAAGAGCGGCCGAGCAGTACTTC,CSARRAAEQYF
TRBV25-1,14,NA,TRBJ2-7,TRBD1,TGTGACAAAACAGGGGGCTTCCGATCCTACGAGCAGTACTTC,CDKTGGFRSYEQYF
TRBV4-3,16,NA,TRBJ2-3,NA,TGCGCCAGCAGCCAAGATGGGCAGGGGCCCACAGATACGCAGTATTTT,CASSQDGQGPTDTQYF
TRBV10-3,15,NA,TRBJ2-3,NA,TGTGCCATCAGTGATGGTCGACCTCGCACAGATACGCAGTATTTT,CAISDGRPRTDTQYF
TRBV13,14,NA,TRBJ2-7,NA,TGTGCCAGCAGCTTAAGTCTAGTTCGGGACGAGCAGTACTTC,CASSLSLVRDEQYF
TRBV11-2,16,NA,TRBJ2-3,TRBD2,TGTGCCAGCAGCTCCGGGGCGGGAGGGGGCACAGATACGCAGTATTTT,CASSSGAGGGTDTQYF
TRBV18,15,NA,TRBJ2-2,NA,TGTGCCAGCTCACCATTAGGTTCTACACCCCGGGAGCTGTTTTTT,CASSPLGSTPRELFF
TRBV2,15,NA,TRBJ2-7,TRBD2,TGTGCCAGCAAGCTAGCGGGAGTCGGTAGATACGAGCAGTACTTC,CASKLAGVGRYEQYF
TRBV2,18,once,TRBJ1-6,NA,TGTGCCAGCAGTGAAGCGCTTCTTTTAGCCGGGACCTGGTCACCCCTCCACTTT,CASSEALLLAGTWSPLHF
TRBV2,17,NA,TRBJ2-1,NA,TGTGCTAGCCAGTTTCGCGCTCGACATGTTACGGATTATGAGCAGTTCTTC,CASQFRARHVTDYEQFF
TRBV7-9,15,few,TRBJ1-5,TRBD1,TGTGCCAGCAGCCAAGACAGGGGGCGCACCCAGCCCCAGCATTTT,CASSQDRGRTQPQHF
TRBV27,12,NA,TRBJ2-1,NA,TGTGCCAGCCGCGGAGGATACAATGAGCAGTTCTTC,CASRGGYNEQFF
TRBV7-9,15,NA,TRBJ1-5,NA,TGTGCCAGCAGCCCGGAGGGACCGGGGAATCAGCCCCAGCATTTT,CASSPEGPGNQPQHF
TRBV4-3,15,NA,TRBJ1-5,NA,TGCGCCAGCAGCCAACTGTTGGGTCTGGGTCAGCCCCAGCATTTT,CASSQLLGLGQPQHF
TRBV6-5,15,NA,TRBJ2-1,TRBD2,TGTGCCAGCAGTGCTCTAGCGGGGGGTTACAATGAGCAGTTCTTC,CASSALAGGYNEQFF
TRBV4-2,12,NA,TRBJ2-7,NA,TGTGCCAGCAGCTTGGACCGATACGAGCAGTACTTC,CASSLDRYEQYF
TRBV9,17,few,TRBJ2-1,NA,TGTGCCAGCAGCCCCTGGGACATTGGGAGCTCCTACAATGAGCAGTTCTTC,CASSPWDIGSSYNEQFF
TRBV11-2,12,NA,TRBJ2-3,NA,TGTGCCAGCAGCTTAGGCCGTCCGGCGGCGTATTTT,CASSLGRPAAYF
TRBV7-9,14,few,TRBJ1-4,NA,TGTGCCAGCAGCATACACTCAACTAATGAAAAACTGTTTTTT,CASSIHSTNEKLFF
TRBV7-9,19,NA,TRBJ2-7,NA,TGTGCCAGCAGCGGATCGCTCGGGCAGGGACCCAATTTATTCTACGAGCAGTACTTC,CASSGSLGQGPNLFYEQYF
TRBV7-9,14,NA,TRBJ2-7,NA,TGTGCCAGCAGCGGACAGTTGAATTCCTACGAGCAGTACTTC,CASSGQLNSYEQYF
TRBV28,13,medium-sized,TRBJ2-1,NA,TGTGCCAGCAGTCTCGACGGATACAATGAGCAGTTCTTC,CASSLDGYNEQFF
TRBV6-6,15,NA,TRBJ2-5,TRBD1,TGTGCCAGCAGTTACTTTGGACAGGGCGGCGAGACCCAGTACTTC,CASSYFGQGGETQYF
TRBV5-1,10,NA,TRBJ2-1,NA,TGCGCCAGCAGTCAGGGTGAGCAGTTCTTC,CASSQGEQFF
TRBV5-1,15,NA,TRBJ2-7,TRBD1,TGCGCCAGCAGCGGAGGTCTGACAGGGAGCTACGAGCAGTACTTC,CASSGGLTGSYEQYF
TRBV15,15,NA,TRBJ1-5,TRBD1,TGTGCCACCAGCGTACAGGGGTTTGGCAATCAGCCCCAGCATTTT,CATSVQGFGNQPQHF
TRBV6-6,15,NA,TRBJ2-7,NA,TGTGCCAGCAGTTACTCGAGGGACGTAACCTACGAGCAGTACTTC,CASSYSRDVTYEQYF
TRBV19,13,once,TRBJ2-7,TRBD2,TGTGCCAGTAGTATTAGCGGGGGCTGGGAGCAGTACTTC,CASSISGGWEQYF
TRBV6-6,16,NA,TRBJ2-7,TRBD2,TGTGCCAGCAGTTACCCCCAAACCAGCGGGAGCTACGAGCAGTACTTC,CASSYPQTSGSYEQYF
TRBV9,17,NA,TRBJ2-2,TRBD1,TGTGCCAGCAGCGTACCCCGGGACAGGGGGGACACCGGGGAGCTGTTTTTT,CASSVPRDRGDTGELFF
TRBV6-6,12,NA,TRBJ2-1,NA,TGTGCCAGCAGTTACGGCTACAATGAGCAGTTCTTC,CASSYGYNEQFF
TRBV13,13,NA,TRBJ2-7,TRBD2,TGTGCCAGCAGCTCCTTTCGGGGGGACGAGCAGTACTTC,CASSSFRGDEQYF
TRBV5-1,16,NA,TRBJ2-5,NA,TGCGCCAGCAGCTATTCTGGGAGCCCGGGACAAGAGACCCAGTACTTC,CASSYSGSPGQETQYF
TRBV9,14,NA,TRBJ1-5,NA,TGTGCCAGCAGCGTGGGGGGGGGCAATCAGCCCCAGCATTTT,CASSVGGGNQPQHF
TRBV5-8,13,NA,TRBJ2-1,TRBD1,TGTGCCAGCAGCCCGGACAGGTACAATGAGCAGTTCTTC,CASSPDRYNEQFF
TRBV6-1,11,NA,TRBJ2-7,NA,TGTGCCAGCAGGAGCTACTACGAGCAGTACTTC,CASRSYYEQYF
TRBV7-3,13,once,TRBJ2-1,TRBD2,TGTGCCAGCAGCTTAATGTTGGCGGGAGGACTGTTCTTC,CASSLMLAGGLFF
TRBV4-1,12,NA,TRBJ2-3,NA,TGCGCCAGCAGCCAAGGGATGAGTACGCAGTATTTT,CASSQGMSTQYF
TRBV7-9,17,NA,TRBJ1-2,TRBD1,TGTGCCAGCACCACAACGGCCGGACAGGGGGCCTTCTATGGCTACACCTTC,CASTTTAGQGAFYGYTF
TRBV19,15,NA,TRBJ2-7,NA,TGTGCCAGTAGTATCCAGGCGGGCCTCTCCTACGAGCAGTACTTC,CASSIQAGLSYEQYF
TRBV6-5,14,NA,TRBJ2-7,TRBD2,TGTGCCAGCAGTGCCGGGACTAGCGGGACCGAGCAGTACTTC,CASSAGTSGTEQYF
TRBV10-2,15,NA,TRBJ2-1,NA,TGCGCCAGCAGTGAGGCGGGAAGGGGCTACAATGAGCAGTTCTTC,CASSEAGRGYNEQFF
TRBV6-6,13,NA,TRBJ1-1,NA,TGTGCCAGCACCCCAGGGTGGGCCACTGAAGCTTTCTTT,CASTPGWATEAFF
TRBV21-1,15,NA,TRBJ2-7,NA,TGTGCCAGCAGCAAAGTTTGGGGCAGGGTTAGCGAGCAGTACTTC,CASSKVWGRVSEQYF
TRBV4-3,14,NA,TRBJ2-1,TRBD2,TGCGCCAGCAGCCAAGGGGGGGGGTTTGCTGAGCAGTTCTTC,CASSQGGGFAEQFF
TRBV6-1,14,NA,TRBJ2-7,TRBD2,TGTGCCATCATCGACGAGCGGGGATCCTACGAGCAGTACTTC,CAIIDERGSYEQYF
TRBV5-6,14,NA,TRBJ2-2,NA,TGTGCCAGCAGCTTCGGGGAGAACACCGGGGAGCTGTTTTTT,CASSFGENTGELFF
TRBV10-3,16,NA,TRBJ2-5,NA,TGTGCCATCAGTGAGTCGCCGGGACTCCACCAAGAGACCCAGTACTTC,CAISESPGLHQETQYF